A single sample is the source of the 22 T cell receptor beta chains below, sequenced in a study of lymphopenia after photon versus proton radiotherapy. The data were produced by immunoSEQ multiplex PCR, yet TCRdb's version contains in-frame clones alone and is incomplete. This sample has around 70,000 clones, with under 95% found just once. Sample: peripheral blood, taken from a patient treated with photon-based radiotherapy. These receptors were taken from a woman between 70 and 85 years old with pancreatic cancer.

This clone has only one observation. V is TRBV19 and J is TRBJ1-2, with 9 positions matching TRBD1. Trimming cost V 5 bases and J 8 bases; bases outside gene matches: 12. In germline, CDR1 is LNHDA, CDR2 SQIVND (reference sequence). The length of the CDR3 is 15 residues. CDR3 DNA: TGTGCCAGTAGTCCCCGGGACAGGGTTTCGGGCGGCTACACCTTC. Protein sequence: CASSPRDRVSGGYTF.

The V gene is TRBV19, the J gene TRBJ2-4; 15 bases are a match to TRBD2. From germline, CDR1 is LNHDA and CDR2 SQIVND (reference sequence). After removal of 5 bases from V and 6 bases from J, the junction contained 8 bases not matched to a gene. CDR3 size: 17 residues. Here the CDR3 DNA reads TGTGCCAGTAGTGACGGACTAGCGGGAGGGCCCGGAAACATTCAGTACTTC. Translating it yields CASSDGLAGGPGNIQYF.

The genes are TRBV5-4 and TRBJ2-2; 13 bases agree with TRBD2. The V segment lost 0 bases and the J segment 2 bases; nucleotides outside the gene matches: 7. Germline assignment: CDR1 SGHNT and CDR2 YYREEE (reference sequence). This CDR3 region has 19 residues. As DNA, the CDR3 is TGTGCCAGCAGCTTGGTAACGGGACTAGCGGGATTTAACACCGGGGAGCTGTTTTTT. Protein: CASSLVTGLAGFNTGELFF. Based on the CDR3 plus reference TRBV5-4 and TRBJ2-2, the full variable domain is ETGVTQSPTHLIKTRGQQVTLRCSSQSGHNTVSWYQQALGQGPQFIFQYYREEENGRGNFPPRFSGLQFPNYSSELNVNALELDDSALYLCASSLVTGLAGFNTGELFFGEGSRLTVL.

This clone was recorded a few times. This sequence joins TRBV7-2 and TRBJ2-7, with D uncertain. Trimming cost V 0 bases and J 3 bases, with 9 bases left between them. Germline CDR1 reads SGHTA; CDR2 reads FQGNSA. The CDR3 has 14 residues. The CDR3 DNA follows: TGTGCCAGCAGCTTAGCGCGGATTAACTACGAGCAGTACTTC. Encoded protein: CASSLARINYEQYF.

J is TRBJ2-2 and V is TRBV7-9, with 7 bases matching TRBD1. This CDR3 spans 15 amino acids. Germline V gene data show CDR1 as SEHNR and CDR2 as FQNEAQ (reference sequence). The junction had 7 bases not matched to a gene; V was cut back by 5 bases and J by 4 bases. CDR3: CASSEGQTVTGELFF. In nucleotides, the CDR3 is TGTGCCAGCAGCGAGGGACAGACTGTCACCGGGGAGCTGTTTTTT.

This sequence joins TRBV27 and TRBJ1-1, with D uncertain. This CDR3 is 11 amino acids long. CDR1 and CDR2 (germline): MNHEY, SMNVEV (reference sequence). V was clipped by 4 bases and J by 10 bases, with 10 bases between them. CDR3 residues: CASSSVRVAFF. The CDR3 DNA reads as TGTGCCAGCAGTTCCGTGCGGGTAGCTTTCTTT.

The chain employs TRBV4-3 and TRBJ2-2; D call uncertain. The CDR3 sequence is 14 residues long. The V gene's germline CDR1 is LGHNA and CDR2 YSLEER. V was pared by 4 bases and J by 3 bases, with 9 bases between. The CDR3 nucleotides are TGCGCCAGCAGCCCCCTTATTTACACCGGGGAGCTGTTTTTT. Translating it yields CASSPLIYTGELFF.

The V and J genes are TRBV19 and TRBJ2-7; 7 bases line up with TRBD1. With V trimmed by 4 bases and J by 0 bases, 9 bases remained unmatched. Germline V gene sequence: CDR1 LNHDA, CDR2 SQIVND (reference sequence). This CDR3 is built from 16 residues. The CDR3 loop reads CASSKPGGLSSYEQYF. CDR3 DNA sequence: TGTGCCAGTAGTAAACCAGGGGGTCTGAGCTCCTACGAGCAGTACTTC.

The chain joins TRBV5-4 to TRBJ2-2; 8 bases agree with TRBD1. This CDR3 contains 15 residues. The germline gives CDR1 SGHNT, CDR2 YYREEE (reference sequence). V was clipped by 5 bases and J by 4 bases; unmatched bases: 7. CDR3 in DNA: TGTGCCAGCAGACCGGACAGGGTGGGCACCGGGGAGCTGTTTTTT. This translates into CASRPDRVGTGELFF.

This chain links TRBV10-3 with TRBJ1-5, with D possibly TRBD1 on 6 matching bases. V lost 6 bases to trimming and J lost 7 bases, with 13 bases between them. Germline V gene sequence: CDR1 ENHRY, CDR2 SYGVKD. This CDR3 comprises 13 residues. The CDR3 DNA reads as TGTGCCATCAGAGAAAGAGGGGGACAGCCCCAGCATTTT. Its translation is CAIRERGGQPQHF.

This clone has only a few counts. V and J are TRBV4-3 and TRBJ1-1; D is unclear. CDR3 size: 14 residues. Between the trimmed V and J ends, which lost 2 bases and 0 bases, there was a span of 7 bases. Germline assignment: CDR1 LGHNA and CDR2 YSLEER. The DNA for the CDR3 is TGCGCCAGCAGCCAAAGCGGGATGAACACTGAAGCTTTCTTT. Encoded protein: CASSQSGMNTEAFF.

The chain joins TRBV9 to TRBJ1-2; maybe TRBD1 (5 bases). Germline V gene lookup returns CDR1 SGDLS and CDR2 YYNGEE. V lost 4 bases to trimming and J lost 1 base, with 8 bases between them. This CDR3 contains 13 residues. The CDR3 DNA reads as TGTGCCAGCAGCACTCAGGGTAACTATGGCTACACCTTC. Protein sequence: CASSTQGNYGYTF.

J is TRBJ1-2 and V is TRBV6-5; 7 bases fit TRBD1. Germline V gene data show CDR1 as MNHEY and CDR2 as SVGAGI. V shed 0 bases and J 7 bases; nucleotides not matched to a gene: 11. The CDR3 totals 16 residues. The CDR3 coding sequence is TGTGCCAGCAGTTACTCGAATGGCAGGGGGACTGCTGGCTACACCTTC. This translates into CASSYSNGRGTAGYTF.

The J gene is TRBJ1-1, the V gene TRBV6-1; the D is unclear. The CDR3 spans 16 residues. Trimming removed 0 bases from V and 4 bases from J, with 15 bases in between. The germline gives CDR1 MNHNS, CDR2 SASEGT. The CDR3 DNA reads TGTGCCAGCAGTGAAGCCTCGAGACACCCGGTCACTGAAGCTTTCTTT. Translated: CASSEASRHPVTEAFF.

V gene TRBV28 combines with J gene TRBJ2-5; 12 bases map to TRBD1. The V gene's germline CDR1 is MDHEN and CDR2 SYDVKM. With 4 bases clipped from V and 6 bases from J, the junction kept 3 bases outside the gene matches. This CDR3 comprises 14 residues. CDR3 loop: CASSSGQGAKTQYF. The DNA of the CDR3 is TGTGCCAGCAGTTCGGGACAGGGGGCGAAGACCCAGTACTTC.

The chain combines TRBV10-3 with TRBJ1-3; 10 nucleotides line up with TRBD1. CDR3 length: 15 amino acids. Germline V gives CDR1 ENHRY, CDR2 SYGVKD. The V segment lost 0 bases and the J segment 4 bases; nucleotides outside the gene matches: 0. Here the CDR3 reads CAISESGQGGNTIYF. The CDR3 DNA reads TGTGCCATCAGTGAGTCGGGACAGGGGGGAAACACCATATATTTT.

CDR3 protein: CASSPSSYEQYF. The CDR3 DNA is TGTGCCAGCTCACCGAGCTCCTACGAGCAGTACTTC. The chain joins TRBV18 to TRBJ2-5; D remains ambiguous. The assigned J gene may be wrong: the sequence end matches TRBJ2-7 better. Germline V gene sequence: CDR1 KGHSH, CDR2 LQKENI. The CDR3 totals 12 residues.

The chain links TRBV28 to TRBJ2-3; D possibly corresponds to TRBD1 (6 bases). Germline lookup yields CDR1 MDHEN and CDR2 SYDVKM. The CDR3 contains 14 residues. The germline V and J ends were trimmed by 8 bases and 5 bases, with 17 bases remaining between them. The CDR3 DNA sequence: TGTGCCAGCCACGGGCAGGGGTCGGTAGATACGCAGTATTTT. It is translated as CASHGQGSVDTQYF.

The V and J genes are TRBV19 and TRBJ1-1; D call uncertain. The CDR3 has 12 amino acids. The germline V and J ends were trimmed by 7 bases and 1 base, with 7 bases remaining between them. The germline V gene has CDR1 LNHDA and CDR2 SQIVND (reference sequence). CDR3 loop: CASILGNTEAFF. The CDR3 DNA follows: TGTGCCAGTATCCTCGGGAACACTGAAGCTTTCTTT.

The genes are TRBV7-2 and TRBJ2-7; 9 bases fit TRBD2. Trimming at V came to 1 base and at J to 3 bases, leaving 7 bases not matched to a gene. The CDR3 contains 16 residues. CDR1 is SGHTA, CDR2 FQGNSA, per germline. CDR3 bases: TGTGCCAGCAGCTTAGGGCCGCTAGCGGGGAACTACGAGCAGTACTTC. Translating gives CASSLGPLAGNYEQYF.

The rearrangement joins TRBV19 to TRBJ2-1; the match to TRBD1 covers 8 bases. CDR3 size: 18 residues. J was trimmed by 4 bases and V by 1 base; bases with no gene match: 12. CDR1 is LNHDA and CDR2 is SQIVND in the germline V gene (reference sequence). The DNA of the CDR3 is TGTGCCAGTAGTATAGTAGGCAGGGGGCAAGGAAGGTACAATGAGCAGTTCTTC. Residues: CASSIVGRGQGRYNEQFF.

The count of this clone is one. This sequence joins TRBV2 and TRBJ2-7, with D possibly matching TRBD1 (6 bases). Trimming removed 6 bases at V and 2 bases at J, with 11 bases between. CDR3 length equals 13 residues. The germline gives CDR1 SNHLY, CDR2 FYNNEI. CDR3: CASRQDSPYEQYF. The DNA of the CDR3 is TGTGCCAGCAGGCAGGACAGTCCCTACGAGCAGTACTTC.